A single T cell receptor beta chain is shown here with its context. As yet, its antigen is unknown. Using immunoSEQ multiplex PCR, the repertoire was profiled, and TCRdb retains in-frame clones only, with some absent. The sample shows tens of thousands of clones, roughly 82% of them seen only once. These data are taken from a study of graft-versus-host responses after intestinal transplantation. As for the study in general: The transplants performed in recipients were multivisceral, liver-intestinal, or isolated intestinal. Tacrolimus and steroids were given for around three years to all recipients after anti-thymocyte globulin induction.

Study results and limitations: Allografts of one patient group, those with graft-donor T cell macrochimerism, had high graft-versus-host to host-versus-graft clonal ratios. Some GvH clones appeared in ileal mucosa or blood before recipient bone marrow.

The V segment lost 2 bases and the J segment 4 bases; nucleotides outside the gene matches: 0. The germline V gene encodes CDR1 PRHDT and CDR2 FYEKMQ (reference sequence). The CDR3 totals 13 residues. The source material was unstimulated CD8+ T cells sorted from spleen or lymph node cells, sampled before transplant. V usage is TRBV13 and J usage is TRBJ2-3; 7 bases line up with TRBD2. The receptor's source is a human donor who was the organ donor for an intestinal transplant. The CDR3 sequence: CASSLLAADTQYF. The DNA of the CDR3 is TGTGCCAGCAGCTTACTAGCGGCAGATACGCAGTATTTT.